This entry lists 26 T cell receptor beta chains sequenced from one sample in a study of OX40 agonist ivuxolimab in advanced cancers. TCRdb's copy holds only in-frame clones and misses some; the assay was immunoSEQ multiplex PCR. The sample yields tens of thousands of clones, roughly 85% seen once. The input for sequencing was CD4+ or CD8+ T cells sorted from blood, taken in a trial of the OX40 agonist ivuxolimab. The receptors derive from an adult with an advanced solid tumor such as melanoma, head and neck, liver or kidney cancer.

The chain joins TRBV4-3 to TRBJ2-5; D perhaps matches TRBD1 (7 bases). V lost 1 base and J lost 4, with 16 bases in between. CDR1 is LGHNA, CDR2 YSLEER, per germline. The CDR3 sequence is 16 residues long. The CDR3 sequence: CASSQGAGGLGETQYF. The DNA of the CDR3 is TGCGCCAGCAGCCAAGGGGCAGGGGGGTTAGGAGAGACCCAGTACTTC.

The rearrangement uses TRBV5-4 and TRBJ1-4; D possibly corresponds to TRBD1 (5 bases). The CDR3 extends over 15 amino acids. The germline gives CDR1 SGHNT, CDR2 YYREEE (reference sequence). V was shortened by 1 base and J by 8 bases, with 15 bases between the two germline ends. As DNA, the CDR3 is TGTGCCAGCAGCTTGATGTCGGGGGGTGAGGAAAAACTGTTTTTT. This gives the protein CASSLMSGGEEKLFF.

This clone was seen a few times. This chain joins TRBV30 and TRBJ1-2; D gene uncertain. CDR1 GTSNPN and CDR2 SVGIG come from the germline V gene (reference sequence). V was trimmed by 3 bases and J by 7 bases, leaving 9 bases between them. This CDR3 is built from 11 residues. For the CDR3, the DNA is TGTGCCTGGAGCGGCAGACTTGGCTACACCTTC. Translating gives CAWSGRLGYTF.

CDR3 region: CASSVSGRAGTGELFF. The CDR3 DNA reads as TGTGCCAGCAGCGTTAGCGGGAGGGCGGGCACCGGGGAGCTGTTTTTT. The gene calls are TRBV9 and TRBJ2-2, with 11 bases fitting TRBD2. Germline trimming cut 2 bases from V and 4 bases from J; bases unmatched to any gene: 4. CDR3 size: 16 residues. The V gene's germline CDR1 is SGDLS and CDR2 YYNGEE. The full variable domain, with the rest looked up from reference TRBV9 and TRBJ2-2, is DSGVTQTPKHLITATGQRVTLRCSPRSGDLSVYWYQQSLDQGLQFLIQYYNGEERAKGNILERFSAQQFPDLHSELNLSSLELGDSALYFCASSVSGRAGTGELFFGEGSRLTVL.

This clone has a single count. The chain recombines TRBV14 with TRBJ2-7; D perhaps matches TRBD2 (6 bases). Looked up from germline, CDR1 is SGHDN and CDR2 is FVKESK. The CDR3 has 15 residues. Trimming pared 1 base from V and 4 bases from J, leaving 14 bases between. DNA for the CDR3: TGTGCCAGCAGCCAAGTTTCGGGAGTCATTTACGAGCAGTACTTC. Amino acids: CASSQVSGVIYEQYF.

The chain has TRBV7-3 and TRBJ1-2; tentative D call: TRBD1 (6 bases). The CDR3 length is 13 residues. With 5 bases removed from V and 3 bases from J, the gap between germline ends came to 10 bases. Germline loops: CDR1 SGHTA, CDR2 FQGTGA. CDR3 sequence reads: CASSQQGDYGYTF. The CDR3 region has the DNA TGTGCCAGCAGCCAACAGGGAGACTATGGCTACACCTTC.

The V and J genes are TRBV27 and TRBJ2-5; the match to TRBD1 covers 11 bases. This CDR3 is built from 14 residues. From germline, CDR1 is MNHEY and CDR2 SMNVEV (reference sequence). The V and J ends lost 3 bases and 5 bases, in that order; junction bases with no gene match: 2. CDR3 protein: CASSFGTGGETQYF. As DNA, the CDR3 is TGTGCCAGCAGTTTTGGGACAGGGGGGGAGACCCAGTACTTC.

The rearrangement uses TRBV11-2 and TRBJ2-1, with 7 positions matching TRBD1. The CDR3 runs to 13 residues. V dropped 6 bases and J dropped 9; count of bases not matched to a gene: 8. CDR1 is SGHAT and CDR2 is FQNNGV in the germline V gene. The chain's CDR3 is CASRPTGVAEQFF. CDR3 nucleotide sequence: TGTGCCAGCAGACCAACAGGGGTGGCTGAGCAGTTCTTC.

This clone has only a few counts. This sequence joins TRBV10-1 and TRBJ1-2; 9 bases align to TRBD1. V was pared by 10 bases and J by 7 bases, with 10 bases of the junction left unmatched. Germline V gene data show CDR1 as WNHNN and CDR2 as SYGVQD (reference sequence). The CDR3 loop spans 13 amino acids. CDR3 coding DNA: TGCGCCACATCACCGGGACAGGGAACTGGCTACACCTTC. Translation gives CATSPGQGTGYTF.

The chain has TRBV6-6 and TRBJ2-7; TRBD1 agrees at 8 bases. The CDR3 consists of 14 residues. J was trimmed by 0 bases and V by 6 bases; bases with no gene match: 4. Per germline, CDR1 MNHNY and CDR2 SVGAGI (reference sequence). CDR3 sequence reads: CASSLTGGSYEQYF. The CDR3 nucleotides read TGTGCCAGCAGCCTTACAGGGGGCTCCTACGAGCAGTACTTC.

The chain has TRBV27 and TRBJ1-2, with 9 bases identical to TRBD1. There are 15 residues in the CDR3. The V gene end was trimmed by 5 bases and the J gene end by 3 bases; junction bases not matched to a gene: 7. Germline V gene lookup returns CDR1 MNHEY and CDR2 SMNVEV (reference sequence). CDR3 nucleotides: TGTGCCAGCAGTCGGTACAGGGGGCAGCACTATGGCTACACCTTC. Its protein is CASSRYRGQHYGYTF.

The chain uses TRBV5-4 and TRBJ2-3; D uncertain. The germline CDR1 and CDR2 sequences are SGHNT and YYREEE (reference sequence). V gave up 1 base and J gave up 8 bases, with 14 bases separating them. CDR3 size: 14 residues. CDR3: CASSLTRDLVTQYF. In nucleotides, the CDR3 is TGTGCCAGCAGCTTGACAAGGGATCTGGTTACGCAGTATTTT. The full variable domain, in which reference TRBV5-4 and TRBJ2-3 provide the parts outside the CDR3, is ETGVTQSPTHLIKTRGQQVTLRCSSQSGHNTVSWYQQALGQGPQFIFQYYREEENGRGNFPPRFSGLQFPNYSSELNVNALELDDSALYLCASSLTRDLVTQYFGPGTRLTVL.

The rearrangement uses TRBV6-1 and TRBJ1-4; D unclear. Trimming left V 3 bases short and J 1 base short, with 6 bases between. This CDR3 region has 14 residues. Germline assignment: CDR1 MNHNS and CDR2 SASEGT. The CDR3 coding sequence is TGTGCCAGCAGTGAGACGGGAACTAATGAAAAACTGTTTTTT. Encoded protein: CASSETGTNEKLFF.

The rearrangement joins TRBV19 to TRBJ2-1, with D perhaps being TRBD1 or TRBD2 (6 bases each). The CDR3 consists of 17 residues. Trimming shortened V by 3 bases and J by 0 bases, and 15 bases separated the two germline ends. Germline V gene lookup returns CDR1 LNHDA and CDR2 SQIVND (reference sequence). CDR3 sequence: CASSIGRGASSYNEQFF. Here the CDR3 DNA reads TGTGCCAGTAGTATCGGAAGGGGGGCGAGCTCCTACAATGAGCAGTTCTTC.

The V and J genes are TRBV11-1 and TRBJ2-5; D unresolved. Per germline, CDR1 SGHAT and CDR2 FQDESV (reference sequence). The CDR3 runs to 14 residues. With 1 base removed from V and 5 bases from J, the gap between germline ends came to 11 bases. The CDR3 DNA follows: TGTGCCAGCAGCTTAGTCGGAGCAAGGGAGACCCAGTACTTC. Its translation: CASSLVGARETQYF.

The chain uses TRBV28 and TRBJ1-1; D not resolved. The germline V and J ends were trimmed by 8 bases and 3 bases, with 22 bases remaining between them. The CDR3 length is 16 residues. Per the germline V gene, CDR1 is MDHEN and CDR2 is SYDVKM. Written as DNA, the CDR3 is TGTGCCAGCGAAGGCGGCCGAGGTCGTTTAGACACTGAAGCTTTCTTT. It specifies CASEGGRGRLDTEAFF.

This sequence joins TRBV5-4 and TRBJ1-6, with 7 nucleotides matching TRBD1. J was trimmed by 7 bases and V by 3 bases; bases with no gene match: 7. The germline V gene has CDR1 SGHNT and CDR2 YYREEE (reference sequence). CDR3 length equals 15 residues. CDR3 loop: CASSSLGQRNSPLHF. The CDR3 DNA follows: TGTGCCAGCAGCTCCCTGGGACAGAGAAATTCACCCCTCCACTTT.

This clone was seen only a few times. The chain has TRBV21-1 and TRBJ2-7; the D call TRBD2 from the table was never checked on the DNA. TRBV21-1 is classified as a pseudogene. The CDR3 sequence is 12 residues long. The CDR3 DNA is TGTGCCAGCAGCGAGTCAGCGTCCGAGCAGTACTTC. It specifies CASSESASEQYF.

J is TRBJ1-1 and V is TRBV6-5, with TRBD1 identical over 9 bases. The CDR3 covers 14 residues. Germline V gene sequence: CDR1 MNHEY, CDR2 SVGAGI. The V and J ends lost 4 bases and 2 bases, in that order; junction bases with no gene match: 2. The CDR3 sequence is CASSSDRGNTEAFF. For the CDR3, the DNA is TGTGCCAGCAGTTCGGACAGGGGAAACACTGAAGCTTTCTTT.

The chain carries TRBV16 and TRBJ1-1; D remains unclear. In germline, CDR1 is KGHSY, CDR2 FQNENV. Trimming stripped 3 bases from V and 5 bases from J, with 10 bases between. CDR3 size: 13 residues. The DNA for the CDR3 is TGTGCCAGCAGCCAGGAGACTGGGACTGAAGCTTTCTTT. It encodes CASSQETGTEAFF.

The chain couples TRBV7-2 to TRBJ2-5; D is ambiguous. Per germline, CDR1 SGHTA and CDR2 FQGNSA. V lost 2 bases, J lost 0 bases, and 4 bases lay in between. The CDR3 consists of 13 residues. The DNA of the CDR3 is TGTGCCAGCAGCTTAACTGACCAAGAGACCCAGTACTTC. It is translated as CASSLTDQETQYF.

J is TRBJ2-3 and V is TRBV19, with D possibly matching TRBD1 (6 bases). Germline lookup yields CDR1 LNHDA and CDR2 SQIVND (reference sequence). The V and J ends lost 5 bases and 4 bases respectively, with 16 bases between them. The CDR3 loop spans 15 amino acids. CDR3 sequence reads: CASSPLVRGSDTQYF. The CDR3, as DNA: TGTGCCAGTAGTCCGTTGGTTAGGGGGTCAGATACGCAGTATTTT. Filled out from reference TRBV19 and TRBJ2-3, the complete variable domain reads DGGITQSPKYLFRKEGQNVTLSCEQNLNHDAMYWYRQDPGQGLRLIYYSQIVNDFQKGDIAEGYSVSREKKESFPLTVTSAQKNPTAFYLCASSPLVRGSDTQYFGPGTRLTVL.

This clone was detected only a few times. The gene calls are TRBV29-1 and TRBJ1-3; TRBD1 might be the D (6 bases). The CDR3 sequence is 12 residues long. V shed 4 bases and J shed 6 bases, with 10 bases lying between them. Germline V gene sequence: CDR1 SQVTM, CDR2 ANQGSEA. The CDR3 protein is CSVVGGQNTIYF. CDR3 coding DNA: TGCAGCGTTGTGGGGGGGCAAAACACCATATATTTT.

As regards this clone: Other DNA sequences within the sample encode an identical CDR3. This chain links TRBV7-2 with TRBJ2-5; possibly TRBD1 or TRBD2 for D (6 bases each). This CDR3 is 12 amino acids long. V shed 5 bases and J shed 6 bases, with 10 bases lying between them. Germline assignment: CDR1 SGHTA and CDR2 FQGNSA. The CDR3 nucleotides read TGTGCCAGCAGCCCCCGGGGGCAGACCCAGTACTTC. Translated: CASSPRGQTQYF.

The chain employs TRBV5-5 and TRBJ1-2; TRBD1 might be the D (6 bases). V lost 2 bases and J lost 0, with 14 bases in between. The germline V gene encodes CDR1 SGHKS and CDR2 YYEKEE (reference sequence). This CDR3 spans 16 amino acids. Here the CDR3 DNA reads TGTGCCAGCAGCTTAATTCGGACAGAGACTAACTATGGCTACACCTTC. Residues: CASSLIRTETNYGYTF.

The V call is TRBV11-2, the J call TRBJ1-4, with a weak D call TRBD1 (6 bases). The CDR3 is 14 residues long. In germline, CDR1 is SGHAT, CDR2 FQNNGV. V lost 5 bases and J lost 8, with 15 bases in between. The CDR3 sequence is CASSTTGSGEKLFF. CDR3 nucleotides: TGTGCCAGCAGCACTACAGGGTCGGGAGAAAAACTGTTTTTT.